Presented here are 4 T cell receptor beta chains from one specimen sequenced in a study of blood T cell repertoires in COVID-19. The assay was immunoSEQ multiplex PCR, and TCRdb's table has in-frame clones only and misses some. Of some 180,000 clones listed, approximately 80% are singletons. The material sequenced was PBMCs or T cells enriched from blood (not recorded which). The source is a man aged 55 to 70 who had been exposed to COVID-19.

This CDR3 is CASSQAGELFF. As DNA, the CDR3 is TGTGCCAGCAGCCAGGCCGGGGAGCTGTTTTTT. The J gene is TRBJ2-2, the V gene TRBV7-9; D is undetermined. The CDR3 has 11 residues. Germline CDR1 is SEHNR and CDR2 is FQNEAQ (reference sequence). V shed 5 bases and J shed 6 bases, with 4 bases lying between them. Looking up the rest from reference TRBV7-9 and TRBJ2-2 gives the full variable domain: DTGVSQNPRHKITKRGQNVTFRCDPISEHNRLYWYRQTLGQGPEFLTYFQNEAQLEKSRLLSDRFSAERPKGSFSTLEIQRTEQGDSAMYLCASSQAGELFFGEGSRLTVL.

The V call is TRBV2, the J call TRBJ1-2; tentative D call: TRBD1 (6 bases). Between the trimmed V and J ends, which lost 10 bases and 1 base, there was a span of 13 bases. The CDR3 totals 13 residues. CDR1 and CDR2 from the germline V gene are SNHLY and FYNNEI. The CDR3 nucleotides are TGTGCCACCGCGGACAGCCATAACTATGGCTACACCTTC. Amino acid sequence: CATADSHNYGYTF. The full variable domain, rest sourced from reference TRBV2 and TRBJ1-2, is EPEVTQTPSHQVTQMGQEVILRCVPISNHLYFYWYRQILGQKVEFLVSFYNNEISEKSEIFDDQFSVERPDGSNFTLKIRSTKLEDSAMYFCATADSHNYGYTFGSGTRLTVV.

The chain combines TRBV11-2 with TRBJ1-4, with D uncertain. CDR1 SGHAT and CDR2 FQNNGV come from the germline V gene. This CDR3 has 15 amino acids. Between the trimmed V and J ends, which lost 2 bases and 7 bases, there was a span of 14 bases. In DNA, the CDR3 is TGTGCCAGCAGCTTATCGGCGGGGTTGGTTGAAAAACTGTTTTTT. It is translated as CASSLSAGLVEKLFF.

CDR3: CASSQVELAGYQETQYF. CDR3 sequence (DNA): TGTGCCAGCAGCCAAGTTGAGCTAGCGGGATACCAAGAGACCCAGTACTTC. The rearrangement links TRBV3-1 (or the pseudogene TRBV3-2) to TRBJ2-5, with 9 positions matching TRBD2. Germline V gene lookup returns CDR1 LGHDT and CDR2 YNNKEL (reference sequence). After removal of 1 base from V and 0 bases from J, the junction contained 6 bases not matched to a gene. This CDR3 region has 17 residues.